This is a list of T cell receptor beta chains from one sample in a study of blood T cell repertoires in COVID-19. Data came from immunoSEQ multiplex PCR; TCRdb stores just in-frame clones and leaves some out. The top ten clones hold around 13% of a sample with some 120,000 clones, less than 90% of them seen once. Sequencing was carried out using peripheral blood. The source of these receptors is a woman aged 30 to 39 who had recovered from COVID-19. The CDR3 runs from the conserved cysteine through the conserved F or W. D genes are given only for firm matches.

v_call: TRBV7-2
j_call: TRBJ2-1
d_call: TRBD1
cdr3_aa: CASSLGTGAHNEQFF

v_call: TRBV10-2
j_call: TRBJ2-7
d_call: TRBD1
cdr3_aa: CASSGRTGTFSYEQYF

v_call: TRBV9
j_call: TRBJ2-2
d_call: .
cdr3_aa: CASSAFGSAGELFF

v_call: TRBV4-1
j_call: TRBJ2-1
d_call: .
cdr3_aa: CASRPLGLNEQFF

v_call: TRBV19
j_call: TRBJ2-5
d_call: TRBD2
cdr3_aa: CASSMGGLAGQETQYF

v_call: TRBV5-8
j_call: TRBJ1-6
d_call: .
cdr3_aa: CASSSLIGAGDSPLHF

v_call: TRBV9
j_call: TRBJ2-1
d_call: TRBD1
cdr3_aa: CASSVAGGQALWDEQFF

v_call: TRBV13
j_call: TRBJ1-4
d_call: .
cdr3_aa: CASSLRWGATNEKLFF

v_call: TRBV15
j_call: TRBJ2-1
d_call: .
cdr3_aa: CATSKTGFQTYNEQFF

v_call: TRBV9
j_call: TRBJ1-5
d_call: TRBD1
cdr3_aa: CASSVEGTVGQPQHF

v_call: TRBV19
j_call: TRBJ1-6
d_call: .
cdr3_aa: CASSILTDNSPLHF

v_call: TRBV5-1
j_call: TRBJ1-3
d_call: .
cdr3_aa: CAIPDEGSGNTIYF

v_call: TRBV14
j_call: TRBJ1-2
d_call: .
cdr3_aa: CASSQPKDRDKNYGYTF

v_call: TRBV4-1
j_call: TRBJ2-5
d_call: .
cdr3_aa: CASSQDGNLKETQYF

v_call: TRBV5-1
j_call: TRBJ1-5
d_call: TRBD1
cdr3_aa: CASSLGTGGNQPQHF

v_call: TRBV10-3
j_call: TRBJ1-2
d_call: TRBD1
cdr3_aa: CAISKQGDLYGYTF

v_call: TRBV5-1
j_call: TRBJ1-1
d_call: .
cdr3_aa: CASSLGTGYDTEAFF

v_call: TRBV6-5
j_call: TRBJ2-7
d_call: TRBD2
cdr3_aa: CASGGRGSYEQYF

v_call: TRBV30
j_call: TRBJ1-5
d_call: .
cdr3_aa: CAWSVNMGARRNQPQHF

v_call: TRBV7-9
j_call: TRBJ1-3
d_call: TRBD1
cdr3_aa: CASRPFPGQGVSGNTIYF

v_call: TRBV19
j_call: TRBJ1-1
d_call: TRBD1
cdr3_aa: CASSTHRGQNTEAFF

v_call: TRBV7-3
j_call: TRBJ2-2
d_call: TRBD2
cdr3_aa: CASSLTAGGSGELFF

v_call: TRBV7-6
j_call: TRBJ2-1
d_call: TRBD2
cdr3_aa: CASSLLAGGSYNEQFF

v_call: TRBV14
j_call: TRBJ2-7
d_call: .
cdr3_aa: CASSQVSQGLRYEQYF

v_call: TRBV18
j_call: TRBJ2-7
d_call: .
cdr3_aa: CASSPGSGRTYEQYF

v_call: TRBV30
j_call: TRBJ1-3
d_call: .
cdr3_aa: CAWSVGGSSGNTIYF

v_call: TRBV5-6
j_call: TRBJ2-4
d_call: TRBD2
cdr3_aa: CASSFGRTGGNIQYF

v_call: TRBV19
j_call: TRBJ1-6
d_call: .
cdr3_aa: CASSMFRSSYNSPLHF

v_call: TRBV30
j_call: TRBJ1-2
d_call: .
cdr3_aa: CAWSWSVASPNYGYTF

v_call: TRBV19
j_call: TRBJ2-7
d_call: TRBD2
cdr3_aa: CASSIGALAGDSYEQYF

v_call: TRBV7-6
j_call: TRBJ2-3
d_call: .
cdr3_aa: CASSLGASDTQYF

v_call: TRBV7-8
j_call: TRBJ1-2
d_call: TRBD1
cdr3_aa: CASSPMSGSGGDGYTF

v_call: TRBV27
j_call: TRBJ2-7
d_call: .
cdr3_aa: CASTSLKSYEQYF

v_call: TRBV5-6
j_call: TRBJ2-7
d_call: .
cdr3_aa: CASSFHPGEQYF

v_call: TRBV2
j_call: TRBJ1-5
d_call: .
cdr3_aa: CASSGERVPNQPQHF

v_call: TRBV4-1
j_call: TRBJ2-7
d_call: TRBD1
cdr3_aa: CASSQREGQGAHEQYF